This is a list of T cell receptor beta chains from one sample in a study of human T cells and chemical hapten exposure. TCRdb itself ran the RACE reads through MiXCR, one entry per CDR3 protein. Counted here are 50,000 or so distinct CDR3 sequences, almost 4.5% occurring once; the ten biggest clones make up under 6.5%. Input material: whole blood. These receptors were obtained from a human donor in good health. Some clones in this sample may be carry-over from other donors' samples. CDR3s include the opening cysteine and the closing phenylalanine or tryptophan. A D gene is named only where the DNA matches it firmly. Clone size is not always given. Where it is, it says once, few, many or a class for expanded clones.

V	J	size	D	CDR3	DNA
TRBV7-2	TRBJ2-7	many	NA	CASSLGSGPQYEQYF	TGTGCCAGCAGCTTAGGGTCAGGGCCTCAGTACGAGCAGTACTTC
TRBV28	TRBJ2-1	NA	NA	CASSLRGSRAEQFF	TGTGCCAGCAGTTTAAGAGGCAGCAGAGCTGAGCAGTTCTTC
TRBV25-1	TRBJ1-2	many	NA	CASRPSTADGYTF	TGTGCCAGCAGACCCAGTACAGCTGATGGCTACACCTTC
TRBV27	TRBJ2-7	few	NA	CASSPAFSYEQYF	TGTGCCAGCAGTCCGGCTTTCTCCTACGAGCAGTACTTC
TRBV4-1	TRBJ2-3	many	NA	CASSQDGQDSTDTQYF	TGCGCCAGCAGCCAAGATGGGCAGGATAGCACAGATACGCAGTATTTT
TRBV24-1	TRBJ2-1	many	NA	CATSLQGNEQFF	TGTGCCACCAGCCTCCAGGGCAATGAGCAGTTCTTC
TRBV27	TRBJ1-4	few	TRBD1	CASSPAGGTHEKLFF	TGTGCCAGCAGTCCCGCAGGGGGCACCCATGAAAAACTGTTTTTT
TRBV28	TRBJ1-2	many	NA	CASSYKHYGYTF	TGTGCCAGCAGCTATAAACACTATGGCTACACCTTC
TRBV5-1	TRBJ2-1	NA	TRBD2	CASSISGRADEQFF	TGCGCCAGCAGCATTAGCGGGAGGGCGGATGAGCAGTTCTTC
TRBV5-1	TRBJ1-2	many	NA	CASSFGGGRGSNYGYTF	TGCGCCAGCAGCTTTGGGGGCGGCCGGGGGTCTAACTATGGCTACACCTTC
TRBV6-5	TRBJ1-3	many	NA	CASSYYSQFSGNTIYF	TGTGCCAGCAGTTACTATAGTCAGTTCTCTGGAAACACCATATATTTT